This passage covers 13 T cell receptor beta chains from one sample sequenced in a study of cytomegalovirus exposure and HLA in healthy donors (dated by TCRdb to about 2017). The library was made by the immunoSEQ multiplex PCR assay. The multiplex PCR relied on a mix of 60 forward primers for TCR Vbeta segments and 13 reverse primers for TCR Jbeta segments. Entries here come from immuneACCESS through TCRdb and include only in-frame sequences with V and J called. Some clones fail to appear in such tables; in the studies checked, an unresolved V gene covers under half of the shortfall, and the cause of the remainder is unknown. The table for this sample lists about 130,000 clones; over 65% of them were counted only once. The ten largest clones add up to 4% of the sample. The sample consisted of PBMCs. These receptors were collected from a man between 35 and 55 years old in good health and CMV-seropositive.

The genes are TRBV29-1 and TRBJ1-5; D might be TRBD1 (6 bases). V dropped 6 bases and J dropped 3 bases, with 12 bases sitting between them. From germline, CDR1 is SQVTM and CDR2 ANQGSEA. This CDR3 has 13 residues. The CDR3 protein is CSVETGLNQPQHF. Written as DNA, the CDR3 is TGCAGCGTGGAAACAGGGCTCAATCAGCCCCAGCATTTT.

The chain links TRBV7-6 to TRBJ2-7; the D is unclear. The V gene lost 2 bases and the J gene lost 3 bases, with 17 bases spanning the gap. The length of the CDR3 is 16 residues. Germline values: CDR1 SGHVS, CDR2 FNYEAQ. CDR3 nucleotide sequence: TGTGCCAGCAGCTTAAGAGGCGGCAGAACCTACTACGAGCAGTACTTC. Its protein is CASSLRGGRTYYEQYF. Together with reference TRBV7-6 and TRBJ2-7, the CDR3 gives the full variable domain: GAGVSQSPRYKVTKRGQDVALRCDPISGHVSLYWYRQALGQGPEFLTYFNYEAQQDKSGLPNDRFSAERPEGSISTLTIQRTEQRDSAMYRCASSLRGGRTYYEQYFGPGTRLTVT.

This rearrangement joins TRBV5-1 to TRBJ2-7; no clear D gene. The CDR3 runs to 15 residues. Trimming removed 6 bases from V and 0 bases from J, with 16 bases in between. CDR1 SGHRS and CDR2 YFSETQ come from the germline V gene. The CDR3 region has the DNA TGCGCCAGCACCCTCGATCAACCGGGCTCCTACGAGCAGTACTTC. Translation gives CASTLDQPGSYEQYF.

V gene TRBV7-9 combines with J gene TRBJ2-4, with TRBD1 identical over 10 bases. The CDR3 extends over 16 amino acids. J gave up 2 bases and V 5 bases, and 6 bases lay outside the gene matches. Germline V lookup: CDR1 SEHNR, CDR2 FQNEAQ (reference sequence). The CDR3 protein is CASSPGGQGTKNIQYF. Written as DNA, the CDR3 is TGTGCCAGCAGCCCAGGGGGACAGGGGACCAAAAACATTCAGTACTTC.

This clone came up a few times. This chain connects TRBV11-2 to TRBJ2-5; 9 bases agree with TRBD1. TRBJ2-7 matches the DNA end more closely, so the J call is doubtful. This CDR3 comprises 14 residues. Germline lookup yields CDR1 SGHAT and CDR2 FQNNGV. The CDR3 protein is CASSSGTGYYEQYF. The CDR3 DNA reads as TGTGCCAGCAGCTCCGGGACAGGGTACTACGAGCAGTACTTC.

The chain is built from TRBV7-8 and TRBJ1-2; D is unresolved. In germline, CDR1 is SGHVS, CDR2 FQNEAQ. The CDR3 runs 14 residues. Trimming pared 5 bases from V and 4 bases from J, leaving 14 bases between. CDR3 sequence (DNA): TGTGCCAGCAGCCCCCTTGGGCGCTCCTATGGCTACACCTTC. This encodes CASSPLGRSYGYTF.

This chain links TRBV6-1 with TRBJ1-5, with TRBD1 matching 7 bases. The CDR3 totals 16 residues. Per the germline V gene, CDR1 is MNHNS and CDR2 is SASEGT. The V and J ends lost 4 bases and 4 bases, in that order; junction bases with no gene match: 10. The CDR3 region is CASSGSTGKGNQPQHF. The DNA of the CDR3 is TGTGCCAGCAGTGGATCGACAGGGAAGGGAAATCAGCCCCAGCATTTT.

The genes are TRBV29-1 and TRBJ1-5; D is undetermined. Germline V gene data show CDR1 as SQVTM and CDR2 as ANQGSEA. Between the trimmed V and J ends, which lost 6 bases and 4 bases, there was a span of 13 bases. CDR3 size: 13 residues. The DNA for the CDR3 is TGCAGCGTCCTGGGAGGGATTAATCAGCCCCAGCATTTT. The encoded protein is CSVLGGINQPQHF.

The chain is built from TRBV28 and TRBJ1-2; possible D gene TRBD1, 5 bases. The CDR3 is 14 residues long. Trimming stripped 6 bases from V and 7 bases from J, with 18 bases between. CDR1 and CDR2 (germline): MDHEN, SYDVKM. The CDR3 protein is CASSLGGPTRGYTF. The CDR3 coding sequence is TGTGCCAGCAGCCTCGGGGGACCCACCCGTGGCTACACCTTC.

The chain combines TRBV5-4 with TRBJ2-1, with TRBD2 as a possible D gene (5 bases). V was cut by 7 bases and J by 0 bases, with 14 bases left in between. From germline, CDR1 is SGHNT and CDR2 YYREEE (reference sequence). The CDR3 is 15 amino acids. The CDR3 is CASQDTGDSYNEQFF. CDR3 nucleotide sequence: TGTGCCAGCCAAGACACCGGGGACTCCTACAATGAGCAGTTCTTC.

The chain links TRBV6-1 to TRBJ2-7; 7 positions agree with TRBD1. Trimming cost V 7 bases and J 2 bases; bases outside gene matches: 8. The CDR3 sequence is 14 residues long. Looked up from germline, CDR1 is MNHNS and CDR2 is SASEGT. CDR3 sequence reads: CASMGQNWAYEQYF. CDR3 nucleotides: TGTGCCAGCATGGGACAGAATTGGGCCTACGAGCAGTACTTC.

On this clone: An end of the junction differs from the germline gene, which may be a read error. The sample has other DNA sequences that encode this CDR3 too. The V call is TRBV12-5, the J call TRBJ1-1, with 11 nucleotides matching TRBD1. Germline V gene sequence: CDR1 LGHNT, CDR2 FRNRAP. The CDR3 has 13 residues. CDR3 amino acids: CASGDRGHTEAFF. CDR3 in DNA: TGTGCTAGTGGGGACAGGGGGCACACTGAGGCTTTCTTT. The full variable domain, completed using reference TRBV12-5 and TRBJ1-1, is DARVTQTPRHKVTEMGQEVTMRCQPILGHNTVFWYRQTMMQGLELLAYFRNRAPLDDSGMPKDRFSAEMPDATLATLKIQPSEPRDSAVYFCASGDRGHTEAFFGQGTRLTVV.

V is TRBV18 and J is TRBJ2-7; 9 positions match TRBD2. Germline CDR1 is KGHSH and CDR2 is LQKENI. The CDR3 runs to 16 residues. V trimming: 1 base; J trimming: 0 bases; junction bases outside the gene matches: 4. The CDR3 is CASSPRASGNSYEQYF. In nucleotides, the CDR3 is TGTGCCAGCTCACCACGGGCTAGCGGGAACTCCTACGAGCAGTACTTC.